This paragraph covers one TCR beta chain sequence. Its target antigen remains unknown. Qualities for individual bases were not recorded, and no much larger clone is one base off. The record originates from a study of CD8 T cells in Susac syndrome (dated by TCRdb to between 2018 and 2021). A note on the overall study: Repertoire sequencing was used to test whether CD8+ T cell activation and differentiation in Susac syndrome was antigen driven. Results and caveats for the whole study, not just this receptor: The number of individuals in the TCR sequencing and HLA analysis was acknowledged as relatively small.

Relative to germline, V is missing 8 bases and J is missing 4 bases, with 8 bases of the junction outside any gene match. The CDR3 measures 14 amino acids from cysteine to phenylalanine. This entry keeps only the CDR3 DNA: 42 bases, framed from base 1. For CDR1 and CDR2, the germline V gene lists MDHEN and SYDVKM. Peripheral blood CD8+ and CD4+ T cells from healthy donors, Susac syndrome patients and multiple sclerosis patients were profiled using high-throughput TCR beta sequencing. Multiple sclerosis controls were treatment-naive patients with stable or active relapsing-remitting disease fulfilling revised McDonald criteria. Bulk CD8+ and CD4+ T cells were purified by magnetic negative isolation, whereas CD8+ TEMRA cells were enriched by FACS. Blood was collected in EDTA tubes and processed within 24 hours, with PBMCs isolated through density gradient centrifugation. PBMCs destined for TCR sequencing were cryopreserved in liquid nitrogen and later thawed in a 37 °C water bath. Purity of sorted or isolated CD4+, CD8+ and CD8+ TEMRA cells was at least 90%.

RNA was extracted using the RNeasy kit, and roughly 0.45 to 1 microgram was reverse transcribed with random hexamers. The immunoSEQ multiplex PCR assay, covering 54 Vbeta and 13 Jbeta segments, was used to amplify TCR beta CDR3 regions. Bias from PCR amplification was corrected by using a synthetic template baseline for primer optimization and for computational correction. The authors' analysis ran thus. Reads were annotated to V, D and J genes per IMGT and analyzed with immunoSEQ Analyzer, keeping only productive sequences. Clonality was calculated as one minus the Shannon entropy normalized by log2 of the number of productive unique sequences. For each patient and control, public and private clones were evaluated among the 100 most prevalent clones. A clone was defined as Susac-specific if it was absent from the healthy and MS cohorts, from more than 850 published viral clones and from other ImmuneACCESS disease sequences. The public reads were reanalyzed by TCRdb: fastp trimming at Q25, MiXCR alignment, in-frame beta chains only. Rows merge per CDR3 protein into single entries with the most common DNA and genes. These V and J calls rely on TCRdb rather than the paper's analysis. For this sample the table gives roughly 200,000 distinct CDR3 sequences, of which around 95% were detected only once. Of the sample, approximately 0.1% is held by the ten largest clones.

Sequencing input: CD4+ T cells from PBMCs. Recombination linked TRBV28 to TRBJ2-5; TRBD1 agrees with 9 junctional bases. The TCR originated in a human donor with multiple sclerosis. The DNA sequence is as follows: TGTGCCAGCCTTCTAGGGACAGGGATAGAGACCCAGTACTTC. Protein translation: CASLLGTGIETQYF.